The TCR beta chain described here comes from a study of cytomegalovirus exposure and HLA in healthy donors (dated by TCRdb to the late 2010s). Background for the entire study: In an earlier analysis of some 550 of the donors, around 290 Gb of sequence data and just under 120 million unique TCR beta sequences from approximately 180 million T cells were reported. An early release that covered fewer than 800 HLA-typed donors contained about 300 gigabases of sequencing data and about 93 million unique TCR sequences. The genetic ancestry cluster associated with self-reported Caucasian donors included around 76% of the 300 to 450 genotyped donors. The study aimed to test whether cataloging public T cell receptors could reveal signatures of past pathogen exposure. The T cell repertoires of 666 subjects were profiled by immunosequencing and related to cytomegalovirus serostatus. Along with the approximately 700-subject first cohort, a separate validation cohort of over a hundred different subjects was used. High-throughput TCR immunosequencing, statistical association of individual TCRs with disease status, and machine learning were combined to predict cytomegalovirus infection status. In a later analysis, previously published TCR beta repertoires from hundreds of donors were re-analyzed and high-resolution HLA genotyping was added so that TCR occurrence patterns could be studied. The later analysis used no new phenotypic data to find candidate immune exposures, relying instead on TCR beta sequences and their occurrence across donors. An earlier analysis of 587 of the donors used high-throughput TCR beta sequencing to judge whether each TCR beta V gene segment behaved as functional or pseudogenic. Alongside the repertoire data, information on donor age, sex, ethnicity and CMV serostatus was compiled. Genome-wide SNP genotypes for about three fifths of the roughly 670 donors were used in a later genetic analysis, which treated that subset as a discovery cohort. Every discovery cohort repertoire had been produced on one sequencing platform. HLA typing covered class I and class II loci at four-digit resolution. The number of typed donors differed by locus: about 629-630 for A, B, C, DRB1 and DQB1; approximately 530 for DQA1; around 610 for DPA1; and around 450 for DPB1. About five DR-DQ haplotypes were treated as single units for association and clustering because of strong linkage in the cohort. Among roughly 400 genotyped donors of the cohort, an average of roughly 230,000 unique TCR beta nucleotide sequences was sequenced per donor, of which about 19% were non-productive.

This clone appeared once. The target of this receptor is not known. Nothing much larger sits one base from this clone, and base qualities are not available. The cohort was made up of 500 to 850 healthy bone marrow donors. At the time of sampling, every cohort member was nominally healthy, though immune exposures that went unrecorded were likely present. The donor tested CMV seropositive, placing the donor among the 289 seropositive members of the cohort. Each donor provided a peripheral blood sample, and peripheral blood mononuclear cells were used for TCR beta sequencing. Genomic DNA extraction from the blood cell samples was performed with the Qiagen DNeasy Blood Extraction Kit. Library preparation used the immunoSEQ multiplex PCR assay. For the multiplex PCR, a mixture combining 60 forward primers for TCR Vbeta segments and 13 reverse primers for TCR Jbeta segments was used. Amplification of the CDR3 region of rearranged TCR beta genes was performed with a multiplex PCR assay on genomic DNA. On the Illumina HiSeq System, the amplified TCR beta libraries were sequenced as 87-base-pair reads. In the original analysis: A later analysis tallied roughly 78 million unique TCR beta chains across the 550 to 850 repertoires, and about 12 million of those chains were shared by two or more donors. Raw reads were error-corrected and collapsed into unique sequences by a nearest-neighbor algorithm in which closely related sequences were merged to remove PCR and sequencing errors. CDR3 sequences were aligned to IMGT reference sequences to assign V, D and J gene segments. For a sequence to be retained, a match of at least six nucleotides was required to both a V gene segment and a J gene segment. A rearrangement was called productive if the CDR3 had no stop codons and remained in frame with V and J, and every other rearrangement was called non-productive. CDR3 was defined by IMGT convention, running from the second conserved V-encoded cysteine to the conserved J-encoded phenylalanine. In an earlier analysis of around 600 of the donors, sequences lacking an unambiguous match to a single V gene segment were excluded. In an earlier analysis of some 590 of the donors, a V segment was called functional when productive rearrangements were above 56.7%, and segregating when the standard deviation between donors exceeded 5%. A statistical classification framework was built to diagnose cytomegalovirus status from the catalog of TCR beta chain sequences. In a later analysis, V and J genes were assigned by comparing TCR nucleotide sequences against IMGT/GENE-DB human TR gene sequences. In a later analysis, CDR3 sequences and most-parsimonious VDJ recombination scenarios were assigned using the TCRdist pipeline. In a later analysis, each TCR beta chain was defined by its CDR3 amino acid sequence together with its V-gene family, and reads without a unique V-gene family were excluded. In a later analysis, 500 to 700 highly shared, low-generation-probability nucleotide sequences were removed to address suspected cross-contamination and a sequencing artifact. In a later analysis, a clonal expansion index for each public chain was calculated from normalized within-repertoire ranks of inferred template counts. In a later analysis, generation probabilities were computed using a VDJ recombination model fitted to out-of-frame rearrangements, and the results were checked against IGoR. Hypergeometric tests were used in a later analysis to score TCR-TCR, TCR-HLA and TCR-CMV co-occurrence, with a repertoire-size bias correction applied to the TCR pairs. A later analysis estimated false discovery rates by permuting HLA or CMV assignments 20 times. A later analysis grouped co-occurring TCRs with DBSCAN, adding TCRdist sequence similarity when clustering within HLA-allele-positive subsets. Repertoires with fewer than 30,000 or more than 120,000 public chains were left out of co-occurrence clustering, as were several repertoires with anomalous nucleotide sharing. Not all clones reach the TCRdb copy of this immuneACCESS table, which keeps in-frame sequences only. Checked studies attribute under half of the gap to unresolved V genes and leave the rest unexplained. V and J calls and clone size are those listed in that table; D and trimming were worked out from the DNA. This sample comprises about 130,000 clones, about four fifths of them detected only once. The ten largest make up approximately 3.8% of the sample.

The CDR3, cysteine through phenylalanine, is 14 amino acids long. The CDR3 DNA has 42 bases and is translated from base 1. V drops 10 bases and J drops 1 base, leaving 17 bases in between. From a lookup of the germline V gene, CDR1 and CDR2 are SNHLY and FYNNEI. Study-level results and caveats: In this cohort, only TCR beta chains were sequenced, and detectable features were limited by the absence of alpha or paired-chain data. A group of highly shared sequence variants was considered likely to be a technical artifact of the sequencing pipeline. According to a later analysis, parvovirus B19, influenza, CMV and Epstein-Barr virus appeared linked to several top co-occurrence clusters. For the cohort, immune exposure information was limited to CMV serostatus. The authors suggested that the approach could potentially be extended to other disease states and immunological phenotypes. Sequencing depth was assumed to be roughly uniform across donors in the presence/absence analyses, though that assumption may not hold. HLA typing was unavailable for some donors at each locus, so association tests used only the typed subset. In vitro tests confirmed that a few of the cytomegalovirus-associated TCR beta chains recognize cytomegalovirus antigens. A further reported finding was that TCR beta sequences accurately predicted the HLA-A and HLA-B alleles for most subjects in the first cohort. Linkage disequilibrium might explain the correlated functional status among segregating V segments, but an unknown experimental factor could not be ruled out. The classifier was reported to diagnose cytomegalovirus status with high specificity and sensitivity in both the original cohort and the validation cohort. Broadly in line with IMGT annotations, most TCR beta V segments showed up in productive rearrangements about 87% or about 30% of the time in an earlier analysis of several hundred of the donors. A later analysis associated about 17,000 TCR beta sequences with specific HLA alleles at a false discovery rate of 0.05. V-gene and J-gene trimming of TCR beta chains was associated with a missense DCLRE1C variant in a later genetic analysis, and the association was replicated in an independent cohort. When HLA alleles, especially DR and DQ, strongly co-occurred, attributing TCR associations to individual alleles was difficult. In a later analysis, most CMV-associated TCR beta chains were found to appear HLA-restricted, with HLA associations seemingly driven largely by CMV exposure. In a later analysis, HLA-associated TCR beta chains showed more clonal expansion and lower generation probabilities than non-associated chains that were equally common. Because the 87-base-pair reads could not distinguish some IMGT-functional V segments, including TRBV6-2 and TRBV6-3, those segments were excluded. Across donors, most TCR sequences were observed very rarely, whereas some public TCRs were present in many individuals. A later analysis found that TCR association rates varied across HLA loci, with DRB1 alleles showing the most associated TCRs and HLA-C alleles the fewest. About 17 rarely observed V segments, including chromosome 9 orphons, were excluded from the earlier analysis of almost 600 of the donors because counts were too low. Compared with the roughly 700-donor mean, donors in an Asian-associated ancestry cluster had fewer N-insertions in productive TCRs, according to a later genetic analysis. The study listed approximately 150 TCR beta chains as associated with cytomegalovirus.

The specimen was PBMCs. The receptor chain draws on TRBV2 and TRBJ2-7; tentative D gene TRBD2, with 7 bases matching. The TCR sequence derives from a woman between 40 and 55 years old in good health and CMV-seropositive. In nucleotides, the sequence is TGTGCCACCGAGGGGGGGAGAGGGTCCTACGAGCAGTACTTC. The encoded protein is CATEGGRGSYEQYF. When the CDR3 is completed using the reference TRBV2 and TRBJ2-7 genes on either side, the full variable domain is EPEVTQTPSHQVTQMGQEVILRCVPISNHLYFYWYRQILGQKVEFLVSFYNNEISEKSEIFDDQFSVERPDGSNFTLKIRSTKLEDSAMYFCATEGGRGSYEQYFGPGTRLTVT.